This T cell receptor beta chain was recovered during a study of T-cell reconstitution after alpha-beta-depleted transplantation in children. Preparation of the TCRbeta library involved a method that used unique molecular identifiers. MiXCR, applied by TCRdb to the PCR reads, yields one record per CDR3 protein. The sample lists some 300,000 distinct CDR3 sequences; over 7% were seen once. Whole-study findings and limits: When one year had passed after transplant, most T-cell counts and diversity came from newly produced T cells. Expanded graft clones numbering several hundred reportedly gave rise to alpha-beta T cells about two months after transplant. Some patients owed their high day-60 TCRbeta diversity to surviving recipient T cells and thymic progenitors.

Germline V CDR1 and CDR2: ENHRY, SYGVKD. The V end was cut by 8 bases, the J end by 5 bases, with 14 bases between. CDR3 size: 13 residues. This clonotype was recorded at least ten times. Antigen: not known. The input for sequencing was peripheral blood, taken 360 days after TCRalphabeta/CD19-depleted stem cell transplant. This chain joins TRBV10-3 and TRBJ2-3; possibly TRBD2 for D (5 bases). This TCR was sampled from a female patient between 2 and 15 years old who had a stem cell transplant for Fanconi anemia, so the T cells may come from the graft donor. CDR3 loop: CAIRLGGGDTQYF. CDR3 coding DNA: TGTGCCATCCGGCTAGGAGGAGGAGATACGCAGTATTTT.